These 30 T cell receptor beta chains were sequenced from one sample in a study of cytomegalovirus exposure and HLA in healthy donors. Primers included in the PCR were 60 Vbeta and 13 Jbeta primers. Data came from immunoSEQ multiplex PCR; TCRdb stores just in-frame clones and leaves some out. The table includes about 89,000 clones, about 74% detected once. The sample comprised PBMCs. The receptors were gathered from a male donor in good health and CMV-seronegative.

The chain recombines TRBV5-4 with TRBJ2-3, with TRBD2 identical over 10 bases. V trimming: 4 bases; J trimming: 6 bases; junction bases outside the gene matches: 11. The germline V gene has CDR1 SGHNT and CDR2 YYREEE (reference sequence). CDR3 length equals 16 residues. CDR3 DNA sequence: TGTGCCAGCAGCCTACGGGCTAGCGGGAGCATCGATACGCAGTATTTT. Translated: CASSLRASGSIDTQYF.

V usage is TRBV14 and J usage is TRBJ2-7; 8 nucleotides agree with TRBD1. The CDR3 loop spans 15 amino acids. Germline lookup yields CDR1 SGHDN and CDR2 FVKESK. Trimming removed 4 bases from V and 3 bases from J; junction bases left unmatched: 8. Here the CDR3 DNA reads TGTGCCAGCAGCCCGTCGGCAGGGGGCTTCTACGAGCAGTACTTC. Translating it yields CASSPSAGGFYEQYF.

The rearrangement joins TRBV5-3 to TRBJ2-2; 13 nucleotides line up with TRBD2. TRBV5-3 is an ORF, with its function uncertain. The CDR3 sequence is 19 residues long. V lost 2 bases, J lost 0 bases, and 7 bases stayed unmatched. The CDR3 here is CARSFSGTSGIANTGELFF. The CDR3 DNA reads TGTGCCAGAAGCTTCTCCGGGACTAGCGGGATCGCGAACACCGGGGAGCTGTTTTTT.

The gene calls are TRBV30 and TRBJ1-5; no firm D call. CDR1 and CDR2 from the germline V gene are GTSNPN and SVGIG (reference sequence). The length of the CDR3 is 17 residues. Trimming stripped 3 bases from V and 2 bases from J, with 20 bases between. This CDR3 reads CAWSILGRAKGNQPQHF. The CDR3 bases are TGTGCCTGGAGCATATTGGGGAGGGCAAAGGGCAATCAGCCCCAGCATTTT.

The CDR3 DNA reads TGTGCCATCAGCGCCGGAGCGGGAGGGTCCTACGAGCAGTACTTC. Protein: CAISAGAGGSYEQYF. The gene calls are TRBV10-3 and TRBJ2-7; TRBD2 matches 10 bases. The J segment lost 1 base and the V segment lost 6 bases, leaving 6 bases of the junction unmatched. This CDR3 comprises 15 residues. Germline V gives CDR1 ENHRY, CDR2 SYGVKD.

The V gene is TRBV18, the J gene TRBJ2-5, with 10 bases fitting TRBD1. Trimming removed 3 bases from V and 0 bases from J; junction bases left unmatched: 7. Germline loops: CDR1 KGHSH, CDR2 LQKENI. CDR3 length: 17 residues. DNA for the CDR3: TGTGCCAGCTCACCGAGAGGACAGGGGGATTACCAAGAGACCCAGTACTTC. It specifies CASSPRGQGDYQETQYF.

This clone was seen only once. For the CDR3, the DNA is TGTGCCAGCAGCCAACGACAGTCTAGCAATCAGCCCCAGCATTTT. Translated: CASSQRQSSNQPQHF. This chain joins TRBV4-2 and TRBJ1-5, with D perhaps matching TRBD1 (5 bases). Trimming shortened V by 2 bases and J by 0 bases, and 8 bases separated the two germline ends. Per germline, CDR1 LGHNA and CDR2 YNFKEQ. The CDR3 is made up of 15 amino acids.

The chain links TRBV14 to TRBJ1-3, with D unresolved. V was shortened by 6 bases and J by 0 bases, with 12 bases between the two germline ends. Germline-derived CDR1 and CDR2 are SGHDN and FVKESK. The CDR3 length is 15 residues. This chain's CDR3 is CASRQPRYSGNTIYF. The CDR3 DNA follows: TGTGCCAGCAGGCAACCGCGGTACTCTGGAAACACCATATATTTT.

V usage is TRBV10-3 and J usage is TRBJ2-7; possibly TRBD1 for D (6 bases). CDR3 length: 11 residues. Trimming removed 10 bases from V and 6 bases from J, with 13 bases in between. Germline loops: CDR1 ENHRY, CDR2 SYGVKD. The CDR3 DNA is TGTGCCACCTCCGGACAGTTCGAGCAGTACTTC. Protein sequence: CATSGQFEQYF.

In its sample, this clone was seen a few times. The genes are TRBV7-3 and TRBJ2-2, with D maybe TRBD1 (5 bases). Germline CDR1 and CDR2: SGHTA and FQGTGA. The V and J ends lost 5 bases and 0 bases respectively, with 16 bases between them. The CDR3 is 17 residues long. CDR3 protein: CASSLGRHHSNTGELFF. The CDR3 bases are TGTGCCAGCAGCCTGGGGCGTCACCATTCGAACACCGGGGAGCTGTTTTTT.

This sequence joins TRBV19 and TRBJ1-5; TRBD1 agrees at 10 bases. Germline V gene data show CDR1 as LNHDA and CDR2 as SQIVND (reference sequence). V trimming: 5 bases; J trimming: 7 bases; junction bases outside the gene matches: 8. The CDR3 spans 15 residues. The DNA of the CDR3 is TGTGCCAGTAGTGCCGACAGGGGGCGTGGGCAGCCCCAGCATTTT. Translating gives CASSADRGRGQPQHF.

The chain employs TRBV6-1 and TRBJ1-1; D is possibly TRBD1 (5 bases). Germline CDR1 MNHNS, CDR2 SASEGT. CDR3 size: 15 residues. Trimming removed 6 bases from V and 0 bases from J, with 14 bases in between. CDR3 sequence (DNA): TGTGCCAGCAGCCCCGACGGGGGGATGAACACTGAAGCTTTCTTT. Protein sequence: CASSPDGGMNTEAFF.

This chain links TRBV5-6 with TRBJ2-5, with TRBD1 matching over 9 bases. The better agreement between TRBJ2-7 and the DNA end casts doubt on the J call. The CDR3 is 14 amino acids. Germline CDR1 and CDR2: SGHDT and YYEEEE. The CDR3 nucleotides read TGTGCCAGCAGCTCAGGACAGGGGAAGTACGAGCAGTACTTC. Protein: CASSSGQGKYEQYF.

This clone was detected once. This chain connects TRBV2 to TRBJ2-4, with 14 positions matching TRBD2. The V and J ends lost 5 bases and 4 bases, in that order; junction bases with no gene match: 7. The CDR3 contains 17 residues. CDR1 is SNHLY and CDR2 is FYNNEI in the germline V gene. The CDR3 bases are TGTGCCAGCAGTCTTGGGACTAGCGGGAGCCCTAAAAACATTCAGTACTTC. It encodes CASSLGTSGSPKNIQYF. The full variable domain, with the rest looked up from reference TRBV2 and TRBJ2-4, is EPEVTQTPSHQVTQMGQEVILRCVPISNHLYFYWYRQILGQKVEFLVSFYNNEISEKSEIFDDQFSVERPDGSNFTLKIRSTKLEDSAMYFCASSLGTSGSPKNIQYFGAGTRLSVL.

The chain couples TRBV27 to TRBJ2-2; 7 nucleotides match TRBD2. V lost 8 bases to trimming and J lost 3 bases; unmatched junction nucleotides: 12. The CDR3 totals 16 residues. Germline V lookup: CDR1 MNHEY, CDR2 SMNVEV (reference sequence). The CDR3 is CASGGGAIRDTGELFF. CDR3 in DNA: TGTGCCAGCGGGGGAGGGGCCATTAGGGACACCGGGGAGCTGTTTTTT.

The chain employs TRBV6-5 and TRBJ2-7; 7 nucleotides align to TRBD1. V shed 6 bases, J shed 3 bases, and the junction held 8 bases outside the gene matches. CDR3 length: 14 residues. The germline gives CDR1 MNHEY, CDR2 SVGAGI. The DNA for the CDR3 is TGTGCCAGCAGGGTGGGGACAGCAAACTACGAGCAGTACTTC. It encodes CASRVGTANYEQYF.

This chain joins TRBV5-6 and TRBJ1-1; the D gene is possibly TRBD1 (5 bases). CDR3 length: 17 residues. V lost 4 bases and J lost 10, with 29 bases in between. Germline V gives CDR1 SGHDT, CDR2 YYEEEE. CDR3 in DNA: TGTGCCAGCAGCCTTGGGGGGACCCGTCAGTCCGTTATGAGAGCTTTCTTT. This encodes CASSLGGTRQSVMRAFF.

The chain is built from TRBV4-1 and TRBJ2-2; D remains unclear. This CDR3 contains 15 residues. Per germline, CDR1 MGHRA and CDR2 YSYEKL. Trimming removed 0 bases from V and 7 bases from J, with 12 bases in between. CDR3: CASSQEGSKSGELFF. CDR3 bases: TGCGCCAGCAGCCAAGAGGGCAGCAAGAGCGGGGAGCTGTTTTTT.

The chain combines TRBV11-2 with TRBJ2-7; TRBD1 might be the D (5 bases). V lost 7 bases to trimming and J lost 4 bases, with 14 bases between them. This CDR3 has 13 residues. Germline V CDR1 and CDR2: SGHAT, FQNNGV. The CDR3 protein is CASTVPTGYEQYF. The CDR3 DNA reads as TGTGCCAGCACCGTTCCTACAGGATACGAGCAGTACTTC.

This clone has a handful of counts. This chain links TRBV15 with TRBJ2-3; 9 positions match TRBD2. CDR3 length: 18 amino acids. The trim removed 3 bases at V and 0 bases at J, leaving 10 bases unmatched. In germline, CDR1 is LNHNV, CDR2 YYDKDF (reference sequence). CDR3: CATSSPITSGRSTDTQYF. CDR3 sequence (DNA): TGTGCCACCAGCAGCCCGATAACTAGCGGGCGTAGCACAGATACGCAGTATTTT.

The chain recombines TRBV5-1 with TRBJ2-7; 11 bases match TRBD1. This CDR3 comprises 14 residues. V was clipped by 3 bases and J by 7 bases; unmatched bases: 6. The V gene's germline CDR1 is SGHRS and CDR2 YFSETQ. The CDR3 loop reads CASSSGQGAREQYF. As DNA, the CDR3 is TGCGCCAGCAGCTCCGGACAGGGGGCAAGGGAGCAGTACTTC.

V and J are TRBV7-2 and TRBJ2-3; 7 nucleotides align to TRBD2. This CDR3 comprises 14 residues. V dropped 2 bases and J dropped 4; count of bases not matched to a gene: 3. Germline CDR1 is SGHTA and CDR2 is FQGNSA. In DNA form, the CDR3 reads TGTGCCAGCAGCTTATACGGGAGGTCAGATACGCAGTATTTT. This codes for CASSLYGRSDTQYF.

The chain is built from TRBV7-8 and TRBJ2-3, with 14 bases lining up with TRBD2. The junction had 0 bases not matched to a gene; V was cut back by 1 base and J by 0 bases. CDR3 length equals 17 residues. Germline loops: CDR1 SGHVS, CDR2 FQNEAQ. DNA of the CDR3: TGTGCCAGCAGCTTAGGGACTAGCGGGGGGAGCACAGATACGCAGTATTTT. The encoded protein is CASSLGTSGGSTDTQYF. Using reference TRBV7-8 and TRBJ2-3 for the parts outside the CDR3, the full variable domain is GAGVSQSPRYKVAKRGQDVALRCDPISGHVSLFWYQQALGQGPEFLTYFQNEAQLDKSGLPSDRFFAERPEGSVSTLKIQRTQQEDSAVYLCASSLGTSGGSTDTQYFGPGTRLTVL.

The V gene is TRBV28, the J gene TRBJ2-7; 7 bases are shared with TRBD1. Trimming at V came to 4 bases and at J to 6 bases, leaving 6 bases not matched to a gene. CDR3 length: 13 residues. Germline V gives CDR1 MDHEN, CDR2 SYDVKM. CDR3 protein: CASSSPDRAEQYF. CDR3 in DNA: TGTGCCAGCAGTTCCCCCGACAGGGCCGAGCAGTACTTC.

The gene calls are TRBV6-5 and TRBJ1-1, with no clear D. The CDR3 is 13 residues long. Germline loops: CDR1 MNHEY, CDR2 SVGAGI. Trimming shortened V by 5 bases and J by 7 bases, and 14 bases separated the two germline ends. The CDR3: CASSRKRVGEAFF. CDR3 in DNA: TGTGCCAGCAGTCGGAAACGGGTGGGTGAAGCTTTCTTT.

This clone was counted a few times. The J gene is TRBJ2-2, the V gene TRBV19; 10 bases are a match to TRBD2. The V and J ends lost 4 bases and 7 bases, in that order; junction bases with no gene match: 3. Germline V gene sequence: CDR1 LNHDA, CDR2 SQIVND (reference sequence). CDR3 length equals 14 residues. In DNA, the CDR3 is TGTGCCAGTAGTACGGGACTAGCGAGCGGGGAGCTGTTTTTT. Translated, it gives CASSTGLASGELFF.

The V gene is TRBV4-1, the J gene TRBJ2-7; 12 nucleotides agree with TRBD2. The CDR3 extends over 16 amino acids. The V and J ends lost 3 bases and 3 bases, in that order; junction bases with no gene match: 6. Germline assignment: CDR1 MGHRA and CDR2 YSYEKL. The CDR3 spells CASSQGLAGTLYEQYF. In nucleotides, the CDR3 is TGCGCCAGCAGCCAGGGACTAGCGGGTACCCTCTACGAGCAGTACTTC.

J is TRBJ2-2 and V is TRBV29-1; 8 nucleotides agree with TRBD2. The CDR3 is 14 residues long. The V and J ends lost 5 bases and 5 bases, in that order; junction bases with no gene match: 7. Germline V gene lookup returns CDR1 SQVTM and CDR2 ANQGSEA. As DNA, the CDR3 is TGCAGCGTTTCCCCAGCGGGAGATACCGGGGAGCTGTTTTTT. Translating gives CSVSPAGDTGELFF.

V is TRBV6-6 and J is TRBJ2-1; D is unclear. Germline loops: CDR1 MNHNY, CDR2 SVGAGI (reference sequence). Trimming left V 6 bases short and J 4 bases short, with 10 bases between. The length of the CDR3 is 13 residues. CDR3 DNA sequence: TGTGCCAGCAGCTCGAGCAATTACAATGAGCAGTTCTTC. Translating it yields CASSSSNYNEQFF.

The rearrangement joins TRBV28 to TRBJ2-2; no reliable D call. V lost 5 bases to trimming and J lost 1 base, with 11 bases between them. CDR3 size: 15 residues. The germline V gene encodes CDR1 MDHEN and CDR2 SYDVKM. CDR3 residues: CASSPVDRNTGELFF. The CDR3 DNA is TGTGCCAGCAGTCCGGTAGATAGGAACACCGGGGAGCTGTTTTTT. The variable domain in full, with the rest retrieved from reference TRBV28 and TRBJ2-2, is DVKVTQSSRYLVKRTGEKVFLECVQDMDHENMFWYRQDPGLGLRLIYFSYDVKMKEKGDIPEGYSVSREKKERFSLILESASTNQTSMYLCASSPVDRNTGELFFGEGSRLTVL.